Sequencing of this T cell receptor beta chain was carried out in a study of blood T cells in healthy people across ages (dated by TCRdb to the mid-2010s). Notes on the research overall: Template switching captured roughly one uniquely barcoded TCR beta cDNA molecule per two T cells in model experiments. Donors were grouped into four age groups: young (average roughly 15 years), middle-aged (about 40), aged (62) and long-lived (approximately 75). To avoid experimental bias, donors of different ages were distributed randomly across sequencing lanes. To track age-related changes in TCR beta repertoire diversity, the study relied on deep sequencing normalized with unique cDNA molecular identifiers. Using the same blood draw, the study looked at two additional independent replicas of 1 million unique cDNA reads for two donors, one aged 18 to 30 and the other aged 80 or older.

General conclusions and limits of the study: Because profiling used bulk unsorted PBMCs, naive and antigen-experienced compartments could not be compared conclusively. Because the CMV infection status of the donors was unknown, age-related changes in expanded clonotypes may potentially have been confounded. As age increased, observed TCR beta diversity per million T cells dropped in a roughly linear way, and a significant reduction was already evident by age 40. Compared with the aged group, more naive CD4+ T cells, fewer expanded clones and increased TCR diversity were shown by the long-lived group, suggesting age selection. Observed TCR beta diversity correlated strongly with the percentage of naive T cells measured by flow cytometry. Total diversity estimates from one million sequenced T cells were considered lower bounds and underestimates.

Systemically healthy Caucasian individuals from Russia, some 40 in total and aged roughly 6 to 90 years, were included as donors. Roughly 9.5 milliliters of peripheral blood were drawn from each donor into EDTA-treated Vacutainer tubes. Ficoll-Paque density-gradient centrifugation was used to isolate PBMCs, with at least 6 million obtained per sample. Trizol reagent was used to extract total RNA from the PBMCs, yielding at least 6 micrograms per sample. Naive CD45RAhigh/CD27high T cell percentages were measured by flow cytometry on a PBMC aliquot from every donor. The receptor library was made with 5' RACE. Data came from an Illumina HiSeq 2500. The second PCR ran for about 6 to 11 cycles and used a J-beta primer mix along with a sample-barcoded 5' primer. A template-switch 5' adaptor carrying 12 random nucleotides introduced a unique molecular identifier onto each TCR beta cDNA molecule. Each sample yielded at least 2.5 million CDR3-containing paired-end reads. The Mint cDNA synthesis kit, primed by a TRBC-specific oligonucleotide, was used to synthesize first-strand cDNA from all RNA. Following uracil-DNA glycosylase treatment, a first 18-cycle PCR with universal primers M1SS and BC2_uni_R was performed on all cDNA. As for how the authors treated the data: For normalization, 1 million high-quality reads were randomly selected from each sample, with every read carrying a distinct molecular identifier. Reads sharing molecular identifiers were discarded rather than binned into consensus sequences. MiTCR, run with a Q25 quality threshold and the strictest error-elimination algorithm, handled CDR3 identification, clonotype clustering and error correction. A nonparametric unseen species model using Euler transformation provided a lower-bound estimate of total TCR beta diversity. TCRdb passed the public sequencing reads through fastp at Q25 and MiXCR, retaining productive beta sequences. Every distinct CDR3 protein forms one entry, paired with its most common genes and DNA. The V and J calls, along with clone size, are taken from TCRdb and not from the paper's own processing. This sample lists 630,000 or so distinct CDR3 sequences; less than 40% were detected once. Approximately 15% of the sample rests with the top ten.

This clonotype was counted many times. It has no known antigen specificity. Just one base apart from a much larger clone, this may be a read error. From its cysteine to its phenylalanine, the CDR3 spans 14 amino acids. Just the 42-base CDR3 DNA is kept, in frame starting at base 1. V is trimmed back by 2 bases and J by 3 bases, and the junction contains 4 bases that no gene match accounts for. Via the germline V gene (reference sequence), CDR1 is SEHNR and CDR2 FQNEAQ. This receptor was obtained from a woman aged 80 or over in good health. Donor details come from another sample of the same person, matched by shared clones. The sample comprised blood. The sequence is built from TRBV7-9 and TRBJ2-7, and 7 junction bases match TRBD2. The CDR3 corresponds to CASSLSGESYEQYF. The nucleotides are TGTGCCAGCAGCTTAAGCGGGGAGAGCTACGAGCAGTACTTC.